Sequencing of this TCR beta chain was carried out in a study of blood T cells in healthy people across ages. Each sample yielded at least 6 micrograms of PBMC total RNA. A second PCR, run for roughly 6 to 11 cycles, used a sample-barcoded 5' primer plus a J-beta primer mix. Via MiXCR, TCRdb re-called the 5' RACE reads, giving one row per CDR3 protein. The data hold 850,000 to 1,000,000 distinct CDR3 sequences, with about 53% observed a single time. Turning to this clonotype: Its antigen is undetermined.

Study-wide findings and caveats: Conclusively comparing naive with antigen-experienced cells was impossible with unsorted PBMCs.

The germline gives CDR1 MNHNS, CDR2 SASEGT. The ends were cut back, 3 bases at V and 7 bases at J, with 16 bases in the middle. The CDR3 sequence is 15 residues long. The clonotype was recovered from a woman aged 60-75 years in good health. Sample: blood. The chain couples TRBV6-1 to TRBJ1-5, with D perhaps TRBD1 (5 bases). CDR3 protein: CASSEYILGGQPQHF. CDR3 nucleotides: TGTGCCAGCAGTGAGTACATACTTGGGGGACAGCCCCAGCATTTT.